Below, 24 T cell receptor beta chains from the same sample are listed, as sequenced in a study of OX40 agonist ivuxolimab in advanced cancers. Only in-frame clones appear in the TCRdb table, and some are missing; sequencing was by immunoSEQ multiplex PCR. The sample lists 60,000 to 85,000 clones, 84% occurring once. The sample here was CD4+ or CD8+ T cells sorted from blood, taken in a trial of the OX40 agonist ivuxolimab. The receptors here all came from an adult with an advanced solid tumor such as melanoma, head and neck, liver or kidney cancer.

The chain is built from TRBV5-8 and TRBJ2-2; TRBD1 aligns across 8 bases. The trim removed 3 bases at V and 1 base at J, leaving 8 bases unmatched. This CDR3 is built from 17 residues. Germline CDR1 is SGHTS and CDR2 is YDEGEE. The CDR3 region is CASSWGQGARNTGELFF. CDR3 nucleotides: TGTGCCAGCAGCTGGGGGCAGGGGGCGCGGAACACCGGGGAGCTGTTTTTT.

CDR3 sequence reads: CASSGRGRIYGYTF. CDR3 nucleotides: TGTGCCAGCAGTGGCAGGGGGCGCATCTATGGCTACACCTTC. V is TRBV6-5 and J is TRBJ1-2; 8 bases fit TRBD1. This CDR3 has 14 residues. CDR1 is MNHEY and CDR2 is SVGAGI in the germline V gene. V gave up 5 bases and J gave up 4 bases; unmatched junction bases: 6.

This clone was recorded once. J is TRBJ1-1 and V is TRBV19, with TRBD1 identical over 8 bases. In germline, CDR1 is LNHDA, CDR2 SQIVND (reference sequence). Unmatched junction bases numbered 11, after V lost 7 bases and J lost 4 bases. The CDR3 length is 15 residues. CDR3 sequence reads: CASTVIGQGGTEAFF. CDR3 coding DNA: TGTGCCAGTACTGTTATCGGACAGGGTGGCACTGAAGCTTTCTTT.

The gene calls are TRBV11-1 and TRBJ2-5; no definite D call. Trimming removed 6 bases at V and 4 bases at J, with 15 bases between. CDR1 and CDR2 from the germline V gene are SGHAT and FQDESV (reference sequence). The CDR3 contains 14 residues. CDR3 nucleotide sequence: TGTGCCAGCAGTCCCTTAAGAGAGGCAGAGACCCAGTACTTC. Protein: CASSPLREAETQYF.

V gene TRBV19 combines with J gene TRBJ2-1, with D unclear. The CDR3 extends over 13 amino acids. Germline V gene data show CDR1 as LNHDA and CDR2 as SQIVND (reference sequence). Trimming pared 3 bases from V and 7 bases from J, leaving 10 bases between. Here the CDR3 reads CASSIGGGNEQFF. In DNA, the CDR3 is TGTGCCAGTAGTATCGGCGGCGGTAATGAGCAGTTCTTC.

This chain links TRBV27 with TRBJ2-3; weak D call: TRBD1 (6 bases). The CDR3 is 14 residues long. V dropped 3 bases and J dropped 2 bases, with 9 bases sitting between them. The germline V gene encodes CDR1 MNHEY and CDR2 SMNVEV (reference sequence). The CDR3 protein is CASSFWDTTDTQYF. Here the CDR3 DNA reads TGTGCCAGCAGTTTTTGGGACACCACAGATACGCAGTATTTT.

The J gene is TRBJ2-5, the V gene TRBV7-3; the match to TRBD1 covers 8 bases. The CDR3 totals 15 residues. V shed 3 bases, J shed 4 bases, and the junction held 7 bases outside the gene matches. Germline V gives CDR1 SGHTA, CDR2 FQGTGA. The CDR3 loop reads CASSFGQGVGETQYF. The CDR3 nucleotides read TGTGCCAGCAGCTTCGGACAGGGTGTTGGAGAGACCCAGTACTTC.

The chain recombines TRBV7-8 with TRBJ1-4; 7 bases line up with TRBD1. Germline V gene lookup returns CDR1 SGHVS and CDR2 FQNEAQ. The CDR3 is 14 amino acids. With 5 bases clipped from V and 6 bases from J, the junction kept 6 bases outside the gene matches. This CDR3 reads CASSLDREDEKLFF. DNA of the CDR3: TGTGCCAGCAGCCTAGACAGGGAGGATGAAAAACTGTTTTTT.

The chain combines TRBV29-1 with TRBJ2-5; 7 positions agree with TRBD1. The end of the DNA is better explained by TRBJ2-7, so the J call may be wrong. The CDR3 has 12 residues. Per the germline V gene, CDR1 is SQVTM and CDR2 is ANQGSEA. In nucleotides, the CDR3 is TGCAGCGTAACAGGGGCCTCCTACGAGCAGTACTTC. It yields the protein CSVTGASYEQYF.

The chain couples TRBV7-9 to TRBJ1-1; 8 bases map to TRBD1. CDR1 and CDR2 (germline): SEHNR, FQNEAQ (reference sequence). V lost 2 bases, J lost 5 bases, and 4 bases stayed unmatched. The CDR3 spans 14 residues. The CDR3 protein is CASSLQGAVTEAFF. In DNA form, the CDR3 reads TGTGCCAGCAGCTTACAGGGGGCAGTGACTGAAGCTTTCTTT.

The V call is TRBV6-4, the J call TRBJ1-1; D might be TRBD1 (5 bases). The CDR3 totals 13 residues. Germline values: CDR1 MRHNA, CDR2 SNTAGT. V lost 4 bases, J lost 5 bases, and 11 bases lay in between. The CDR3 region is CASSVAQGTEAFF. For the CDR3, the DNA is TGTGCCAGCAGTGTCGCTCAGGGAACTGAAGCTTTCTTT.

The chain is built from TRBV10-3 and TRBJ2-5, with D perhaps matching TRBD2 (6 bases). The germline V gene has CDR1 ENHRY and CDR2 SYGVKD. The CDR3 has 15 amino acids. The V and J ends lost 10 bases and 11 bases respectively, with 29 bases between them. CDR3 DNA sequence: TGTGCCACCAACGGCGGGACCTCCGGGTTTTGGGAGCAGTACTTC. Its translation is CATNGGTSGFWEQYF.

The chain is built from TRBV5-1 and TRBJ1-4; 9 nucleotides match TRBD1. Trimming removed 4 bases from V and 5 bases from J; junction bases left unmatched: 3. This CDR3 spans 14 amino acids. Germline V lookup: CDR1 SGHRS, CDR2 YFSETQ. The CDR3 bases are TGCGCCAGCAGCCTCGGACAGGGGAATGAAAAACTGTTTTTT. This encodes CASSLGQGNEKLFF.

The V call is TRBV5-4, the J call TRBJ2-2, with TRBD1 identical over 7 bases. The CDR3 totals 16 residues. V lost 4 bases to trimming and J lost 1 base; unmatched junction nucleotides: 7. The germline V gene encodes CDR1 SGHNT and CDR2 YYREEE (reference sequence). CDR3 nucleotide sequence: TGTGCCAGCAGCCTACGGACAGGTTTGAACACCGGGGAGCTGTTTTTT. Its translation is CASSLRTGLNTGELFF.

V is TRBV4-2 and J is TRBJ2-7; 7 bases are a match to TRBD1. V lost 0 bases, J lost 9 bases, and 11 bases stayed unmatched. From germline, CDR1 is LGHNA and CDR2 YNFKEQ. The CDR3 totals 15 residues. CDR3 DNA sequence: TGTGCCAGCAGCCAAGATTACGGGCAGGGGGTTGTGCAGTACTTC. It is translated as CASSQDYGQGVVQYF.

The V and J genes are TRBV27 and TRBJ2-3, with 11 positions matching TRBD2. Germline V gene data show CDR1 as MNHEY and CDR2 as SMNVEV (reference sequence). Losses at the gene ends were 6 bases for V and 0 bases for J; bases not matched to a gene: 11. This CDR3 spans 18 amino acids. CDR3 bases: TGTGCCAGCAGCTTAGGGACTAGCGGAAGAGGCAGCACAGATACGCAGTATTTT. Its protein is CASSLGTSGRGSTDTQYF.

V gene TRBV18 combines with J gene TRBJ1-1; D remains ambiguous. Germline V gene sequence: CDR1 KGHSH, CDR2 LQKENI. V lost 0 bases and J lost 5, with 4 bases in between. The length of the CDR3 is 12 residues. The CDR3 region is CASSPPITEAFF. CDR3 DNA: TGTGCCAGCTCACCACCGATTACTGAAGCTTTCTTT. The variable domain in full, completed from reference TRBV18 and TRBJ1-1, reads NAGVMQNPRHLVRRRGQEARLRCSPMKGHSHVYWYRQLPEEGLKFMVYLQKENIIDESGMPKERFSAEFPKEGPSILRIQQVVRGDSAAYFCASSPPITEAFFGQGTRLTVV.

The genes are TRBV5-1 and TRBJ2-7; D is undetermined. The germline CDR1 and CDR2 sequences are SGHRS and YFSETQ. Trimming pared 0 bases from V and 5 bases from J, leaving 12 bases between. The CDR3 has 14 amino acids. The CDR3 DNA is TGCGCCAGCAGCTTGGCGGGCGGTTTCAACGAGCAGTACTTC. Its translation is CASSLAGGFNEQYF.

V is TRBV18 and J is TRBJ2-7, with D possibly being TRBD2 (6 bases). Germline CDR1 is KGHSH and CDR2 is LQKENI. The CDR3 totals 20 residues. V shed 3 bases and J shed 0 bases, with 27 bases lying between them. The CDR3 DNA reads as TGTGCCAGCTCACCGGCCGGGGGAACAGAGGCTCAAATACTCTCCTACGAGCAGTACTTC. It is translated as CASSPAGGTEAQILSYEQYF. The variable domain in full, completed from reference TRBV18 and TRBJ2-7, reads NAGVMQNPRHLVRRRGQEARLRCSPMKGHSHVYWYRQLPEEGLKFMVYLQKENIIDESGMPKERFSAEFPKEGPSILRIQQVVRGDSAAYFCASSPAGGTEAQILSYEQYFGPGTRLTVT.

The chain combines TRBV5-1 with TRBJ2-6; 8 bases align to TRBD1. The CDR3 is 16 residues long. With V trimmed by 4 bases and J by 2 bases, 5 bases remained unmatched. Germline CDR1 SGHRS, CDR2 YFSETQ. CDR3 DNA sequence: TGCGCCAGCAGCCCCGGACAGGGTACTGGGGCCAACGTCCTGACTTTC. It encodes CASSPGQGTGANVLTF.

The sample holds one count of this clone. The chain recombines TRBV5-6 with TRBJ1-2, with a tentative D call TRBD1 (6 bases). The germline V gene encodes CDR1 SGHDT and CDR2 YYEEEE. The CDR3 length is 13 residues. With 7 bases removed from V and 8 bases from J, the gap between germline ends came to 18 bases. The CDR3 loop reads CASFRGGAGGYTF. CDR3 DNA sequence: TGTGCCAGCTTCCGGGGGGGGGCGGGAGGCTACACCTTC.

Only one count was recorded for this clone. V usage is TRBV6-1 and J usage is TRBJ2-2; TRBD2 matches at 7 bases. This CDR3 is built from 15 residues. J lost 6 bases, V lost 0 bases, and 4 bases had no gene match. Germline V gene sequence: CDR1 MNHNS, CDR2 SASEGT. In nucleotides, the CDR3 is TGTGCCAGCAGTGAAGCGGGGAGCGGGGCCGGGGAGCTGTTTTTT. Protein sequence: CASSEAGSGAGELFF.

This clone occurred a few times. The chain combines TRBV5-6 with TRBJ1-6, with a tentative D call TRBD1 (5 bases). Trimming left V 3 bases short and J 0 bases short, with 10 bases between. Germline CDR1 and CDR2: SGHDT and YYEEEE. This CDR3 spans 16 amino acids. The CDR3 DNA follows: TGTGCCAGCAGCTCGGGACGGAACTCCTATAATTCACCCCTCCACTTT. It codes for CASSSGRNSYNSPLHF.

V gene TRBV11-3 combines with J gene TRBJ2-3, with TRBD1 identical over 11 bases. Germline V gives CDR1 SGHNT, CDR2 YENEEA. V lost 5 bases, J lost 6 bases, and 7 bases stayed unmatched. This CDR3 spans 15 amino acids. In nucleotides, the CDR3 is TGTGCCAGCAGCGGACAGGGGGCAGGGTGGGATACGCAGTATTTT. Protein product: CASSGQGAGWDTQYF.